This T cell receptor beta chain emerged from a study of blood T cell repertoires in COVID-19. Overall study context: Samples came from the United States, Italy and Spain, spanning acute and convalescent COVID-19. The cDNA or gDNA used as material had been derived from T cells, B-cell-depleted T cells, or PBMCs.

The CDR3 sequence is 13 residues long. The ends were cut back, 3 bases at V and 4 bases at J, with 9 bases in the middle. Clinical history reported by participants formed the basis on which cohorts were assigned. Profiling relied on immunoSEQ multiplex PCR, and the TCRdb table lists in-frame clones only, not all of them. This sample has approximately 300,000 clones, with about 90% found just once. The TCR sequence derives from a woman in her 30s who had recovered from COVID-19. Sequencing was carried out using PBMCs or T cells enriched from blood (not recorded which). The V and J genes are TRBV12-3 or TRBV12-4 and TRBJ1-1, with D perhaps TRBD1 (5 bases). CDR3 residues: CASSLSQGTEAFF. CDR3 nucleotide sequence: TGTGCCAGCAGTTTGTCCCAGGGCACTGAAGCTTTCTTT.